The 29 T cell receptor beta chains reported below all come from one sample, sequenced in a study of blood T cell repertoires in COVID-19 (dated by TCRdb to 2019 to 2021). Receptor libraries were prepared by the immunoSEQ multiplex PCR assay. The clones in this table, taken by TCRdb from immuneACCESS, are in-frame only. Not every clone is retained; where verified, under half of the shortfall comes from an unresolved V gene, and the cause of the rest is unknown. The sample contains more than 250,000 clones, approximately 84% of them found a single time. About 2.2% of the sample is taken by the ten largest. The sequenced sample was peripheral blood. Receptors were obtained from a woman in her 30s who had recovered from COVID-19.

The J gene is TRBJ2-3, the V gene TRBV20-1, with 9 bases that match TRBD2. The germline V gene encodes CDR1 DFQATT and CDR2 SNEGSKA (reference sequence). The CDR3 runs to 14 residues. The ends lost 3 bases at V and 1 base at J; junction bases unmatched: 2. This CDR3 reads CSASPSGGTDTQYF. Written as DNA, the CDR3 is TGCAGTGCTAGTCCTAGCGGGGGCACAGATACGCAGTATTTT.

The chain recombines TRBV3-1 (or the pseudogene TRBV3-2) with TRBJ1-6; 11 nucleotides match TRBD1. The CDR3 spans 17 residues. The V and J ends lost 4 bases and 14 bases, in that order; junction bases with no gene match: 16. The V gene's germline CDR1 is LGHDT and CDR2 YNNKEL (reference sequence). CDR3 coding DNA: TGTGCCAGCAGCCGGGGACAGGGGGATATCGGAATTCGAACCCTCCACTTT. Its protein product is CASSRGQGDIGIRTLHF.

CDR3 sequence: CASRRRRTSGITDTQYF. The CDR3 DNA follows: TGTGCCAGCAGGCGTAGAAGGACTAGCGGGATCACAGATACGCAGTATTTT. V gene TRBV7-2 combines with J gene TRBJ2-3; 12 positions match TRBD2. The V and J ends lost 6 bases and 2 bases, in that order; junction bases with no gene match: 9. The CDR3 has 17 amino acids. Germline-derived CDR1 and CDR2 are SGHTA and FQGNSA.

The rearrangement joins TRBV6-5 to TRBJ1-2; D unclear. With 6 bases removed from V and 0 bases from J, the gap between germline ends came to 14 bases. The germline V gene encodes CDR1 MNHEY and CDR2 SVGAGI. The CDR3 extends over 15 amino acids. The CDR3 region is CASSSPMAANYGYTF. The DNA for the CDR3 is TGTGCCAGCAGCTCCCCGATGGCCGCTAACTATGGCTACACCTTC.

V gene TRBV28 combines with J gene TRBJ2-2; 9 bases map to TRBD1. The CDR3 is made up of 15 amino acids. V lost 10 bases and J lost 5; bases outside the gene matches: 11. Germline V gene data show CDR1 as MDHEN and CDR2 as SYDVKM. The CDR3 loop is CATTHGDRETGELFF. The DNA of the CDR3 is TGTGCCACGACCCACGGGGACAGGGAAACCGGGGAGCTGTTTTTT.

The V gene is TRBV11-3, the J gene TRBJ2-1; 9 bases are a match to TRBD2. Germline V CDR1 and CDR2: SGHNT, YENEEA. Losses at the gene ends were 5 bases for V and 4 bases for J; bases not matched to a gene: 6. The CDR3 totals 15 residues. This CDR3 reads CASSQRLAVYNEQFF. As DNA, the CDR3 is TGTGCCAGCAGCCAGAGACTAGCGGTGTACAATGAGCAGTTCTTC.

The chain employs TRBV7-2 and TRBJ1-6; TRBD1 is a possible D gene (6 bases). Germline loops: CDR1 SGHTA, CDR2 FQGNSA. Trimming removed 4 bases from V and 2 bases from J, with 12 bases in between. CDR3 size: 16 residues. CDR3 region: CASSSTGTPYNSPLHF. The CDR3 region has the DNA TGTGCCAGCAGCTCGACAGGAACGCCCTATAATTCACCCCTCCACTTT. The variable domain in full, completed from reference TRBV7-2 and TRBJ1-6, reads GAGVSQSPSNKVTEKGKDVELRCDPISGHTALYWYRQSLGQGLEFLIYFQGNSAPDKSGLPSDRFSAERTGGSVSTLTIQRTQQEDSAVYLCASSSTGTPYNSPLHFGNGTRLTVT.

The chain couples TRBV18 to TRBJ2-1, with D possibly matching TRBD1 (6 bases). Between the trimmed V and J ends, which lost 5 bases and 1 base, there was a span of 15 bases. Germline CDR1 reads KGHSH; CDR2 reads LQKENI. The CDR3 is 16 residues long. In DNA, the CDR3 is TGTGCCAGCTCAAACATAAGGGGACAATCCTACAATGAGCAGTTCTTC. It is translated as CASSNIRGQSYNEQFF.

CDR3 residues: CASSLSAHEPEAFF. In DNA form, the CDR3 reads TGTGCCAGCAGCCTCAGTGCCCATGAACCTGAAGCTTTCTTT. The chain has TRBV7-6 and TRBJ1-1; unclear D gene. Per germline, CDR1 SGHVS and CDR2 FNYEAQ. The V gene lost 5 bases and the J gene lost 6 bases, with 16 bases spanning the gap. The CDR3 runs to 14 residues.

Concerning this clone itself: The identical CDR3 is also encoded by other nucleotide sequences in the sample. The rearrangement joins TRBV19 to TRBJ2-6; possibly TRBD2 for D (7 bases). Germline loops: CDR1 LNHDA, CDR2 SQIVND (reference sequence). The CDR3 loop spans 16 amino acids. V lost 1 base and J lost 2, with 9 bases in between. The CDR3 sequence is CASSIGGGPGANVLTF. CDR3 bases: TGTGCCAGTAGTATAGGGGGGGGGCCTGGGGCCAACGTCCTGACTTTC.

V gene TRBV20-1 combines with J gene TRBJ1-1; D gene unclear. The CDR3 consists of 11 residues. In germline, CDR1 is DFQATT, CDR2 SNEGSKA (reference sequence). V dropped 6 bases and J dropped 4 bases, with 9 bases sitting between them. The CDR3 region is CSAGSGTEAFF. The CDR3 DNA reads TGCAGTGCCGGATCGGGCACTGAAGCTTTCTTT.

This clone appeared a single time. The J gene is TRBJ2-1, the V gene TRBV19; the match to TRBD2 covers 8 bases. The CDR3 is 13 amino acids. V gave up 3 bases and J gave up 9 bases; unmatched junction bases: 4. Per the germline V gene, CDR1 is LNHDA and CDR2 is SQIVND (reference sequence). The CDR3 DNA follows: TGTGCCAGTAGTATCGACGGGGGGGGTGAGCAGTTCTTC. It yields the protein CASSIDGGGEQFF.

The genes are TRBV6-2 or TRBV6-3 and TRBJ2-3; 9 bases line up with TRBD1. V was clipped by 4 bases and J by 0 bases; unmatched bases: 5. Germline CDR1 is MNHEY and CDR2 is SVGEGT. The CDR3 is 16 amino acids. The CDR3 loop is CASSSHGTGSTDTQYF. CDR3 bases: TGTGCCAGCAGTTCGCATGGGACAGGGAGCACAGATACGCAGTATTTT.

The chain is built from TRBV27 and TRBJ2-2; TRBD2 is a possible D gene (5 bases). The CDR3 totals 14 residues. Germline values: CDR1 MNHEY, CDR2 SMNVEV (reference sequence). V lost 3 bases, J lost 5 bases, and 10 bases lay in between. CDR3 bases: TGTGCCAGCAGTTTTCTCCCGGGGACCGGGGAGCTGTTTTTT. This sequence encodes CASSFLPGTGELFF.

J is TRBJ2-7 and V is TRBV5-1; possible D gene TRBD2, 7 bases. The germline gives CDR1 SGHRS, CDR2 YFSETQ. The CDR3 extends over 14 amino acids. Trimming removed 4 bases at V and 2 bases at J, with 13 bases between. CDR3 protein: CASSPNGGPYEQYF. Here the CDR3 DNA reads TGCGCCAGCAGCCCTAACGGGGGGCCCTACGAGCAGTACTTC.

This rearrangement joins TRBV28 to TRBJ2-3, with D possibly TRBD2 on 6 matching bases. V lost 0 bases and J lost 9, with 7 bases in between. The germline V gene encodes CDR1 MDHEN and CDR2 SYDVKM. This CDR3 region has 12 residues. As DNA, the CDR3 is TGTGCCAGCAGTTTATGGGCGGGGACGCAGTATTTT. It codes for CASSLWAGTQYF.

A single count supports this clone. The chain joins TRBV3-1 (or the pseudogene TRBV3-2) to TRBJ2-1; 9 bases line up with TRBD2. This CDR3 region has 19 residues. Germline CDR1 LGHDT, CDR2 YNNKEL (reference sequence). Trimming removed 0 bases from V and 3 bases from J; junction bases left unmatched: 12. CDR3 bases: TGTGCCAGCAGCCAAGAGGATACGGGTAGCGGGAGCCTCTACAATGAGCAGTTCTTC. It specifies CASSQEDTGSGSLYNEQFF.

The CDR3 loop is CASSLVASTMNTEAFF. CDR3 sequence (DNA): TGCGCCAGCAGCTTGGTAGCCAGCACCATGAACACTGAAGCTTTCTTT. The V call is TRBV5-1, the J call TRBJ1-1, with unresolved D. CDR1 and CDR2 from the germline V gene are SGHRS and YFSETQ. The CDR3 extends over 16 amino acids. The V end was cut by 0 bases, the J end by 0 bases, with 12 bases between.

The rearrangement joins TRBV7-2 to TRBJ2-7, with a possible D match to TRBD2 (5 bases). Looked up from germline, CDR1 is SGHTA and CDR2 is FQGNSA. V was shortened by 4 bases and J by 2 bases, with 15 bases between the two germline ends. CDR3 size: 15 residues. The CDR3 loop reads CASSSPGVVPYEQYF. As DNA, the CDR3 is TGTGCCAGCAGCTCCCCCGGGGTAGTCCCCTACGAGCAGTACTTC.

The chain combines TRBV21-1 with TRBJ1-2; the table's D gene call, TRBD1, was not cross checked with the DNA. TRBV21-1 is a pseudogene. The CDR3 has 13 residues. DNA for the CDR3: TGTGCCAGCAGCAAACAGGGTTTGGAAGGCTACACCTTC. Its protein product is CASSKQGLEGYTF.

The chain is built from TRBV11-2 and TRBJ1-6; D perhaps matches TRBD1 (5 bases). This CDR3 spans 15 amino acids. Germline V CDR1 and CDR2: SGHAT, FQNNGV. V was shortened by 5 bases and J by 10 bases, with 18 bases between the two germline ends. The CDR3, as DNA: TGTGCCAGCAGCACCGAGGGACTTCAAATCTCACCCCTCCACTTT. Its protein product is CASSTEGLQISPLHF.

The genes are TRBV24-1 and TRBJ1-4; D is uncertain. This CDR3 region has 14 residues. Germline assignment: CDR1 KGHDR and CDR2 SFDVKD. The V end lost 5 bases, the J end lost 7 bases, and 13 bases lay between the germline ends. CDR3 loop: CATSAGRIGEKLFF. CDR3 nucleotide sequence: TGTGCCACCAGTGCAGGAAGGATCGGTGAAAAACTGTTTTTT.

The chain employs TRBV5-1 and TRBJ2-7; D is perhaps TRBD2 (7 bases). Trimming stripped 1 base from V and 3 bases from J, with 17 bases between. The CDR3 contains 16 residues. Germline V CDR1 and CDR2: SGHRS, YFSETQ. This CDR3 is CASSLNVGRGLYEQYF. The CDR3 DNA is TGCGCCAGCAGCTTGAACGTTGGGCGGGGGCTCTACGAGCAGTACTTC.

This chain links TRBV3-1 (or the pseudogene TRBV3-2) with TRBJ1-2; D remains ambiguous. Germline V gene sequence: CDR1 LGHDT, CDR2 YNNKEL (reference sequence). This CDR3 has 12 amino acids. Trimming pared 3 bases from V and 5 bases from J, leaving 7 bases between. The CDR3 bases are TGTGCCAGCAGCCATCCAGATTATGGCTACACCTTC. This translates into CASSHPDYGYTF.

The chain employs TRBV10-3 and TRBJ1-2, with 9 positions matching TRBD1. The V and J ends lost 7 bases and 1 base, in that order; junction bases with no gene match: 13. This CDR3 has 17 amino acids. Germline V gene sequence: CDR1 ENHRY, CDR2 SYGVKD. The CDR3 region has the DNA TGTGCCATCAACTCCGGGACAGGGTGGGATTATAACTATGGCTACACCTTC. This codes for CAINSGTGWDYNYGYTF.

This clone was seen only a few times. The chain carries TRBV29-1 and TRBJ1-1; D ambiguous. Germline lookup yields CDR1 SQVTM and CDR2 ANQGSEA. V gave up 7 bases and J gave up 1 base, with 13 bases separating them. This CDR3 has 13 residues. The CDR3 loop is CSAERDWNTEAFF. The CDR3 bases are TGCAGCGCCGAGAGAGACTGGAACACTGAAGCTTTCTTT.

The V call is TRBV6-4, the J call TRBJ2-1, with 12 bases identical to TRBD2. The V gene end was trimmed by 9 bases and the J gene end by 9 bases; junction bases not matched to a gene: 6. The CDR3 runs 13 residues. Per germline, CDR1 MRHNA and CDR2 SNTAGT. The CDR3 loop reads CASSTSGRAEQFF. DNA of the CDR3: TGTGCCAGTTCGACTAGCGGGAGAGCTGAGCAGTTCTTC.

The V and J genes are TRBV6-5 and TRBJ2-7; D remains ambiguous. The CDR3 covers 14 residues. Germline CDR1 and CDR2: MNHEY and SVGAGI. Trimming took 6 bases from V and 2 from J, leaving 14 bases between them. The DNA for the CDR3 is TGTGCCAGCAGCCCAACGACTGATACCTACGAGCAGTACTTC. Protein sequence: CASSPTTDTYEQYF.

V and J are TRBV6-5 and TRBJ2-3; 13 nucleotides line up with TRBD2. V shed 10 bases and J 14 bases; nucleotides not matched to a gene: 12. The germline gives CDR1 MNHEY, CDR2 SVGAGI. The CDR3 covers 13 residues. This chain's CDR3 is CATKGTSGIEWYF. As DNA, the CDR3 is TGTGCCACCAAGGGGACTAGCGGGATAGAGTGGTATTTT.